These 23 T cell receptor beta chains share one sample of origin, sequenced in a study of shared clonotypes between healthy human individuals. Repertoires were generated with immunoSEQ multiplex PCR, while TCRdb's copy carries only in-frame clones and drops some. This table holds 1,400,000 or so clones, less than 99% found once. Sequenced sample: naive CD4+ T cells sorted from blood. Subset denoted: CD45RA+ positively selected. All receptors derive from a man aged 30 to 45 in good health.

The chain combines TRBV5-4 with TRBJ2-7; TRBD2 agrees at 8 bases. This CDR3 contains 15 residues. Germline CDR1 reads SGHNT; CDR2 reads YYREEE (reference sequence). The V gene end was trimmed by 0 bases and the J gene end by 1 base; junction bases not matched to a gene: 3. For the CDR3, the DNA is TGTGCCAGCAGCTTGGAGCGGGGGACTTCCTACGAGCAGTACTTC. Residues: CASSLERGTSYEQYF. The full variable domain, completed using reference TRBV5-4 and TRBJ2-7, is ETGVTQSPTHLIKTRGQQVTLRCSSQSGHNTVSWYQQALGQGPQFIFQYYREEENGRGNFPPRFSGLQFPNYSSELNVNALELDDSALYLCASSLERGTSYEQYFGPGTRLTVT.

The chain combines TRBV28 with TRBJ2-2, with D perhaps TRBD1 or TRBD2 (5 bases each). This CDR3 is 11 amino acids long. Trimming left V 6 bases short and J 15 bases short, with 14 bases between. Germline CDR1 MDHEN, CDR2 SYDVKM. CDR3 bases: TGTGCCAGCAGCGGGGCCCGACGGGTGTTTTTT. As protein: CASSGARRVFF.

This chain uses TRBV6-1 with TRBJ2-7, with D perhaps TRBD1 or TRBD2 (5 bases each). This CDR3 is built from 14 residues. The V end was cut by 3 bases, the J end by 3 bases, with 12 bases between. Germline V gives CDR1 MNHNS, CDR2 SASEGT. DNA for the CDR3: TGTGCCAGCAGTGAGAGGGGAACCGTCTACGAGCAGTACTTC. Its protein product is CASSERGTVYEQYF.

This chain uses TRBV28 with TRBJ1-5; D perhaps matches TRBD1 (5 bases). CDR1 and CDR2 (germline): MDHEN, SYDVKM. V was shortened by 6 bases and J by 0 bases, with 15 bases between the two germline ends. The CDR3 is made up of 16 amino acids. CDR3 bases: TGTGCCAGCAGCCGCAGACAGAGCTATAGCAATCAGCCCCAGCATTTT. Protein: CASSRRQSYSNQPQHF.

CDR3 nucleotides: TGTGCCAGCAGTCAGGGGCATCAGCCCCAGCATTTT. This codes for CASSQGHQPQHF. The rearrangement links TRBV5-6 to TRBJ1-5; TRBD1 is a possible D gene (6 bases). The CDR3 has 12 residues. V lost 5 bases and J lost 5, with 8 bases in between. Germline lookup yields CDR1 SGHDT and CDR2 YYEEEE. The full variable domain, with the rest looked up from reference TRBV5-6 and TRBJ1-5, is DAGVTQSPTHLIKTRGQQVTLRCSPKSGHDTVSWYQQALGQGPQFIFQYYEEEERQRGNFPDRFSGHQFPNYSSELNVNALLLGDSALYLCASSQGHQPQHFGDGTRLSIL.

The V call is TRBV6-5, the J call TRBJ2-7; perhaps TRBD2 as D (5 bases). The CDR3 spans 14 residues. The germline V gene has CDR1 MNHEY and CDR2 SVGAGI. The V and J ends lost 2 bases and 4 bases respectively, with 12 bases between them. The CDR3 DNA is TGTGCCAGCAGTTACGCGGGCCCGGGGTACGAGCAGTACTTC. This gives the protein CASSYAGPGYEQYF.

Only one count was recorded for this clone. Compared with germline, one end of the junction differs, possibly owing to a read error. The chain joins TRBV29-1 to TRBJ2-7; perhaps TRBD1 as D (6 bases). The CDR3 runs 13 residues. Germline assignment: CDR1 SQVTM and CDR2 ANQGSEA. CDR3 sequence (DNA): TGCAGCGTTGAAGAAGGTTACAGGGACGAGCAGTATTTC. Amino acid sequence: CSVEEGYRDEQYF.

The chain has TRBV18 and TRBJ1-1; D unclear. Germline V lookup: CDR1 KGHSH, CDR2 LQKENI. Trimming cost V 0 bases and J 6 bases, with 14 bases left between them. The CDR3 runs to 15 residues. The CDR3: CASSPPTDQRAEAFF. DNA of the CDR3: TGTGCCAGCTCACCACCGACGGACCAGAGGGCTGAAGCTTTCTTT.

The chain recombines TRBV5-1 with TRBJ2-7; 8 nucleotides match TRBD1. With 4 bases clipped from V and 2 bases from J, the junction kept 8 bases outside the gene matches. The CDR3 spans 15 residues. Germline V CDR1 and CDR2: SGHRS, YFSETQ. The CDR3 spells CASSGGTGPTYEQYF. The DNA of the CDR3 is TGCGCCAGCAGCGGCGGGACAGGACCTACCTACGAGCAGTACTTC.

Only one count was recorded for this clone. The chain couples TRBV7-2 to TRBJ2-7; D may correspond to TRBD1 or TRBD2 (5 bases each). Trimming removed 5 bases from V and 2 bases from J, with 13 bases in between. CDR1 is SGHTA and CDR2 is FQGNSA in the germline V gene. This CDR3 region has 14 residues. Written as DNA, the CDR3 is TGTGCCAGCAGCCCCCGGGACCTAACCTACGAGCAGTACTTC. Protein: CASSPRDLTYEQYF. The variable domain in full, completed from reference TRBV7-2 and TRBJ2-7, reads GAGVSQSPSNKVTEKGKDVELRCDPISGHTALYWYRQSLGQGLEFLIYFQGNSAPDKSGLPSDRFSAERTGGSVSTLTIQRTQQEDSAVYLCASSPRDLTYEQYFGPGTRLTVT.

The rearrangement uses TRBV5-6 and TRBJ2-5, with no clear D. This CDR3 has 15 residues. The V end lost 0 bases, the J end lost 5 bases, and 14 bases lay between the germline ends. The germline gives CDR1 SGHDT, CDR2 YYEEEE. The CDR3 protein is CASSLGLSDRETQYF. CDR3 bases: TGTGCCAGCAGCTTGGGCCTTAGTGATAGGGAGACCCAGTACTTC.

This clone was observed a single time. This chain connects TRBV30 to TRBJ2-1, with TRBD2 matching over 10 bases. Germline CDR1 is GTSNPN and CDR2 is SVGIG (reference sequence). Losses at the gene ends were 2 bases for V and 4 bases for J; bases not matched to a gene: 14. CDR3 length equals 18 residues. The CDR3 is CAWSNERTSGKPYNEQFF. For the CDR3, the DNA is TGTGCCTGGAGTAACGAACGGACTAGCGGAAAACCTTACAATGAGCAGTTCTTC.

The chain uses TRBV7-9 and TRBJ1-4; no clear D gene. Trimming stripped 5 bases from V and 1 base from J, with 14 bases between. This CDR3 comprises 16 residues. Looked up from germline, CDR1 is SEHNR and CDR2 is FQNEAQ (reference sequence). The CDR3 loop is CASSLRTAVTNEKLFF. The CDR3, as DNA: TGTGCCAGCAGCCTAAGGACTGCTGTAACTAATGAAAAACTGTTTTTT. The variable domain in full, with the rest retrieved from reference TRBV7-9 and TRBJ1-4, is DTGVSQNPRHKITKRGQNVTFRCDPISEHNRLYWYRQTLGQGPEFLTYFQNEAQLEKSRLLSDRFSAERPKGSFSTLEIQRTEQGDSAMYLCASSLRTAVTNEKLFFGSGTQLSVL.

The chain couples TRBV30 to TRBJ1-2; no definite D call. Between the trimmed V and J ends, which lost 4 bases and 8 bases, there was a span of 8 bases. Germline values: CDR1 GTSNPN, CDR2 SVGIG (reference sequence). This CDR3 contains 10 residues. The CDR3 DNA sequence: TGTGCCTGGAACCCAGTGGGCTACACCTTC. This codes for CAWNPVGYTF.

The rearrangement joins TRBV5-5 to TRBJ1-1; D is possibly TRBD1 (5 bases). CDR3 size: 14 residues. Trimming took off 4 bases at V and 5 bases at J, with 15 bases between the two ends. Germline CDR1 and CDR2: SGHKS and YYEKEE (reference sequence). CDR3 loop: CASSKSGTQTEAFF. The CDR3 DNA sequence: TGTGCCAGCAGCAAATCCGGGACGCAGACTGAAGCTTTCTTT.

For this clone: The same CDR3 also results from other DNA sequences found in this sample. The chain is built from TRBV9 and TRBJ2-5; D might be TRBD1 or TRBD2, each matching 6 bases. This CDR3 has 14 amino acids. V lost 2 bases, J lost 4 bases, and 12 bases lay in between. Germline lookup yields CDR1 SGDLS and CDR2 YYNGEE. The CDR3 nucleotides are TGTGCCAGCAGCGTTCGGGGGCGCGGAGAGACCCAGTACTTC. It specifies CASSVRGRGETQYF.

The chain recombines TRBV28 with TRBJ2-1, with 9 bases that match TRBD1. The CDR3 spans 13 residues. Looked up from germline, CDR1 is MDHEN and CDR2 is SYDVKM. Losses at the gene ends were 10 bases for V and 4 bases for J; bases not matched to a gene: 5. The CDR3 bases are TGTGCCATCACTGGACAGGGGTACAATGAGCAGTTCTTC. It is translated as CAITGQGYNEQFF.

This rearrangement joins TRBV5-1 to TRBJ1-2, with 8 nucleotides matching TRBD1. The CDR3 consists of 14 residues. Per germline, CDR1 SGHRS and CDR2 YFSETQ. The trim removed 1 base at V and 8 bases at J, leaving 7 bases unmatched. The CDR3 is CASSLSDRVAGYTF. As DNA, the CDR3 is TGCGCCAGCAGCTTGTCGGACAGGGTTGCAGGCTACACCTTC.

The chain employs TRBV2 and TRBJ2-7; TRBD2 is a possible D gene (5 bases). The CDR3 sequence is 14 residues long. The V gene lost 2 bases and the J gene lost 8 bases, with 16 bases spanning the gap. From germline, CDR1 is SNHLY and CDR2 FYNNEI. CDR3 sequence (DNA): TGTGCCAGCAGTGAAAGACGGGGATCTGGCCAGCAGTACTTC. This codes for CASSERRGSGQQYF.

This sequence joins TRBV7-8 and TRBJ2-6, with D tentatively TRBD1 (5 bases). The germline CDR1 and CDR2 sequences are SGHVS and FQNEAQ. V was pared by 4 bases and J by 0 bases, with 7 bases between. This CDR3 is built from 15 residues. CDR3 in amino acids: CASSSGNSGANVLTF. The CDR3 bases are TGTGCCAGCAGCTCAGGGAACTCTGGGGCCAACGTCCTGACTTTC. Full variable domain (remainder filled in from reference TRBV7-8 and TRBJ2-6): GAGVSQSPRYKVAKRGQDVALRCDPISGHVSLFWYQQALGQGPEFLTYFQNEAQLDKSGLPSDRFFAERPEGSVSTLKIQRTQQEDSAVYLCASSSGNSGANVLTFGAGSRLTVL.

The chain combines TRBV7-9 with TRBJ2-1, with D maybe TRBD2 (6 bases). Trimming left V 8 bases short and J 6 bases short, with 17 bases between. Germline V lookup: CDR1 SEHNR, CDR2 FQNEAQ (reference sequence). CDR3 length: 14 residues. The CDR3 protein is CASLREAGFNEQFF. The CDR3, as DNA: TGTGCCAGCCTCAGAGAGGCGGGGTTCAATGAGCAGTTCTTC.

About this clone itself: Other DNA sequences in the sample encode the same CDR3. The chain recombines TRBV7-2 with TRBJ2-7; TRBD1 matches at 7 bases. This CDR3 is built from 14 residues. The germline CDR1 and CDR2 sequences are SGHTA and FQGNSA. V lost 1 base to trimming and J lost 2 bases; unmatched junction nucleotides: 2. In DNA, the CDR3 is TGTGCCAGCAGCTTAGGGCAGGGGGCCTACGAGCAGTACTTC. It translates to CASSLGQGAYEQYF.

The chain couples TRBV19 to TRBJ1-5; no reliable D call. The germline gives CDR1 LNHDA, CDR2 SQIVND (reference sequence). The CDR3 covers 13 residues. Between the trimmed V and J ends, which lost 2 bases and 6 bases, there was a span of 8 bases. DNA of the CDR3: TGTGCCAGTAGTATAAGTGAGGCTCAGCCCCAGCATTTT. Translated: CASSISEAQPQHF.